Here is one TCR beta chain with its context. Its antigen is unknown. Germline assignment: CDR1 MNHNS and CDR2 SASEGT. This CDR3 is built from 16 residues. With V trimmed by 2 bases and J by 5 bases, 12 bases remained unmatched. The PCR contained 60 Vbeta and 13 Jbeta primers. Sequenced by immunoSEQ multiplex PCR; TCRdb stores in-frame clones only, minus some. The data contain over 100,000 clones, about 72% of them seen just once; the ten biggest clones take up roughly 1.5%. These data belong to a study of cytomegalovirus exposure and HLA in healthy donors. Study results and limitations: Some TCR beta chains (around 180 of them) were listed as cytomegalovirus-associated. Later analysis placed DRB1 highest and HLA-C lowest in TCR association rates, which differed by HLA locus. Most TCR sequences were seen very rarely across donors, but some public TCRs occurred in many.

The chain joins TRBV6-1 to TRBJ2-7, with 7 bases identical to TRBD2. The origin of this receptor is a female donor in good health and CMV-seronegative. Input material: PBMCs. The DNA for the CDR3 is TGTGCCAGCAGTGAAAAGCGGCGGGGGACTCACAACGAGCAGTACTTC. Encoded protein: CASSEKRRGTHNEQYF.